Listed here are 27 T cell receptor beta chains from one sample, sequenced in a study of blood T cell repertoires in COVID-19. Clones were sequenced by immunoSEQ multiplex PCR, and TCRdb holds only the in-frame ones, with some missing. The sample shows roughly 250,000 clones, 70% to 90% of them seen only once. Sequencing input: PBMCs or T cells enriched from blood (not recorded which). These receptor sequences come from a woman between 40 and 55 years old with acute COVID-19.

J is TRBJ2-2 and V is TRBV6-2 or TRBV6-3; TRBD2 aligns across 13 bases. The V segment lost 4 bases and the J segment 6 bases; nucleotides outside the gene matches: 8. Germline CDR1 reads MNHEY; CDR2 reads SVGEGT. The length of the CDR3 is 17 residues. The CDR3 DNA sequence: TGTGCCAGCAGTTCAACTAGCGGGAGGGCCTCGGCCGGGGAGCTGTTTTTT. Protein sequence: CASSSTSGRASAGELFF.

The CDR3 nucleotides are TGTGCCAGCAGTCCAGGGCCCCCGGCGGGGTACAATGAGCAGTTCTTC. Its translation is CASSPGPPAGYNEQFF. V is TRBV7-2 and J is TRBJ2-1, with D possibly matching TRBD2 (6 bases). The length of the CDR3 is 16 residues. The V end was cut by 6 bases, the J end by 4 bases, with 19 bases between. Germline V lookup: CDR1 SGHTA, CDR2 FQGNSA.

This chain links TRBV5-4 with TRBJ1-6, with D perhaps TRBD1 (6 bases). Germline CDR1 SGHNT, CDR2 YYREEE (reference sequence). The V end was cut by 1 base, the J end by 6 bases, with 11 bases between. This CDR3 contains 15 residues. In DNA form, the CDR3 reads TGTGCCAGCAGCTTGACAGTGGGGGCTAATTCACCCCTCCACTTT. Its protein product is CASSLTVGANSPLHF.

This sequence joins TRBV28 and TRBJ2-3, with 11 bases fitting TRBD2. The junction had 4 bases not matched to a gene; V was cut back by 5 bases and J by 12 bases. The CDR3 has 12 residues. CDR1 is MDHEN and CDR2 is SYDVKM in the germline V gene. CDR3: CASSVAGGPQYF. CDR3 nucleotide sequence: TGTGCCAGCAGTGTAGCGGGAGGGCCCCAGTATTTT.

The V call is TRBV21-1, the J call TRBJ2-7; the D segment call TRBD1 is taken from the table without a DNA check. TRBV21-1 has pseudogene status. CDR3 length: 15 amino acids. The CDR3 is CASNMGGQGPHEQYV. CDR3 bases: TGTGCCAGCAACATGGGGGGACAGGGGCCCCACGAGCAGTACGTC.

The chain links TRBV12-5 to TRBJ2-1, with 10 bases that match TRBD2. The germline V gene has CDR1 LGHNT and CDR2 FRNRAP. CDR3 length: 18 amino acids. After removal of 1 base from V and 3 bases from J, the junction contained 9 bases not matched to a gene. In DNA, the CDR3 is TGTGCTAGTGGTTTGGCCCTGTGGGCTAGCGGGAGCTACAATGAGCAGTTCTTC. Its protein is CASGLALWASGSYNEQFF.

The CDR3 DNA reads as TGTGCCAGCTTCTGGAGGGATTATGGCTACACCTTC. This sequence encodes CASFWRDYGYTF. The chain combines TRBV28 with TRBJ1-2; D gene ambiguous. Between the trimmed V and J ends, which lost 8 bases and 5 bases, there was a span of 12 bases. Per the germline V gene, CDR1 is MDHEN and CDR2 is SYDVKM. This CDR3 region has 12 residues.

This clone was seen a few times. J is TRBJ1-2 and V is TRBV19, with 7 bases matching TRBD1. The CDR3 has 12 residues. The junction had 4 bases not matched to a gene; V was cut back by 8 bases and J by 4 bases. CDR1 LNHDA and CDR2 SQIVND come from the germline V gene (reference sequence). CDR3 DNA sequence: TGTGCCAGTTTGACAGGGATCTATGGCTACACCTTC. It yields the protein CASLTGIYGYTF.

This clone appeared once. The rearrangement uses TRBV5-1 and TRBJ2-5; a weak D match, TRBD2 (5 bases). Trimming took 0 bases from V and 3 from J, leaving 12 bases between them. Germline CDR1 reads SGHRS; CDR2 reads YFSETQ. The CDR3 has 15 amino acids. CDR3 DNA sequence: TGCGCCAGCAGCTTGGTCCTAGCTCCTGAAGAGACCCAGTACTTC. This encodes CASSLVLAPEETQYF.

The V call is TRBV7-8, the J call TRBJ1-2, with 9 nucleotides matching TRBD1. Germline CDR1 reads SGHVS; CDR2 reads FQNEAQ. CDR3 size: 15 residues. Trimming took 5 bases from V and 4 from J; bases not matched to a gene: 8. CDR3 region: CASSPTGGRGYGYTF. The CDR3 DNA is TGTGCCAGCAGCCCTACAGGGGGCCGAGGCTATGGCTACACCTTC.

The chain is built from TRBV5-4 and TRBJ1-1; maybe TRBD1 (5 bases). Per germline, CDR1 SGHNT and CDR2 YYREEE (reference sequence). Trimming took off 5 bases at V and 5 bases at J, with 10 bases between the two ends. This CDR3 has 12 amino acids. Here the CDR3 reads CASRGGGTEAFF. DNA of the CDR3: TGTGCCAGCAGGGGCGGGGGGACTGAAGCTTTCTTT.

The chain is built from TRBV9 and TRBJ1-3, with a tentative D call TRBD1 (5 bases). Germline CDR1 SGDLS, CDR2 YYNGEE. The V gene lost 0 bases and the J gene lost 0 bases, with 19 bases spanning the gap. The length of the CDR3 is 19 residues. This CDR3 is CASSVAFGGASYSGNTIYF. For the CDR3, the DNA is TGTGCCAGCAGCGTAGCTTTTGGTGGGGCTTCTTACTCTGGAAACACCATATATTTT.

The rearrangement uses TRBV3-1 (or the pseudogene TRBV3-2) and TRBJ1-6, with D perhaps TRBD1 (5 bases). Deletions cut 4 bases from V and 0 bases from J, with 13 bases between. CDR3 size: 17 residues. Germline V gene lookup returns CDR1 LGHDT and CDR2 YNNKEL (reference sequence). The CDR3 region has the DNA TGTGCCAGCAGCCCAAGTAGCGGGGGCTCCTATAATTCACCCCTCCACTTT. Translation gives CASSPSSGGSYNSPLHF.

The chain employs TRBV7-2 and TRBJ2-7, with D unresolved. Trimming took 1 base from V and 4 from J, leaving 11 bases between them. The length of the CDR3 is 14 residues. Germline CDR1 and CDR2: SGHTA and FQGNSA. The CDR3 spells CASSLGAVLYEQYF. DNA for the CDR3: TGTGCCAGCAGCTTAGGGGCAGTTTTATACGAGCAGTACTTC.

The chain is built from TRBV27 and TRBJ2-6, with 7 bases identical to TRBD1. J lost 0 bases, V lost 6 bases, and 14 bases had no gene match. This CDR3 is 19 amino acids long. CDR1 MNHEY and CDR2 SMNVEV come from the germline V gene (reference sequence). The CDR3 reads CASSLEFRDRLSGANVLTF. DNA for the CDR3: TGTGCCAGCAGCCTTGAATTTAGGGACAGACTCTCTGGGGCCAACGTCCTGACTTTC.

The chain uses TRBV2 and TRBJ2-2, with 10 bases aligning to TRBD2. CDR1 and CDR2 from the germline V gene are SNHLY and FYNNEI. V trimming: 7 bases; J trimming: 5 bases; junction bases outside the gene matches: 4. This CDR3 spans 14 amino acids. CDR3 amino acids: CASTQLAGTGELFF. The DNA of the CDR3 is TGTGCCAGCACCCAACTAGCGGGGACCGGGGAGCTGTTTTTT.

CDR3: CASSLGREAEQFF. The CDR3 DNA follows: TGTGCCAGCAGCTTAGGGCGGGAGGCTGAGCAGTTCTTC. This sequence joins TRBV11-3 and TRBJ2-1; 8 bases are a match to TRBD2. The CDR3 has 13 residues. Germline assignment: CDR1 SGHNT and CDR2 YENEEA. The ends lost 1 base at V and 9 bases at J; junction bases unmatched: 2.

The DNA for the CDR3 is TGTGCCAGTAGTACCCTAGGATCTGGCACAGATACGCAGTATTTT. This translates into CASSTLGSGTDTQYF. The chain uses TRBV19 and TRBJ2-3; D gene unclear. CDR3 size: 15 residues. Germline CDR1 LNHDA, CDR2 SQIVND (reference sequence). The V and J ends lost 4 bases and 1 base respectively, with 12 bases between them.

CDR3 protein: CASSFGTSGSYEQYF. The CDR3 DNA follows: TGTGCCAGCAGCTTCGGGACTAGCGGGAGTTACGAGCAGTACTTC. The rearrangement links TRBV7-3 to TRBJ2-7; TRBD2 matches at 14 bases. The CDR3 has 15 residues. V dropped 3 bases and J dropped 4; count of bases not matched to a gene: 2. Germline CDR1 SGHTA, CDR2 FQGTGA.

The V gene is TRBV2, the J gene TRBJ1-2; the match to TRBD1 covers 9 bases. After removal of 5 bases from V and 9 bases from J, the junction contained 7 bases not matched to a gene. The CDR3 totals 13 residues. CDR1 and CDR2 (germline): SNHLY, FYNNEI. CDR3 protein: CASSFTGGRSYTF. The CDR3 region has the DNA TGTGCCAGCAGTTTCACAGGGGGCCGTAGCTACACCTTC.

This clone has more than one count but fewer than ten. V usage is TRBV4-3 and J usage is TRBJ1-3, with a possible D match to TRBD1 (5 bases). The V end lost 0 bases, the J end lost 0 bases, and 9 bases lay between the germline ends. The CDR3 runs 16 residues. Germline loops: CDR1 LGHNA, CDR2 YSLEER. DNA of the CDR3: TGCGCCAGCAGCCAAGAAGGGGTGAACTCTGGAAACACCATATATTTT. It is translated as CASSQEGVNSGNTIYF.

This clone was counted only a few times. The genes are TRBV28 and TRBJ2-1; the D gene is possibly TRBD1 (5 bases). Germline loops: CDR1 MDHEN, CDR2 SYDVKM. V lost 8 bases and J 4 bases, leaving 6 bases between the germline ends. The length of the CDR3 is 11 residues. The CDR3 DNA sequence: TGTGCCAGCGGGGCGTACAATGAGCAGTTCTTC. This sequence encodes CASGAYNEQFF. The variable domain in full, completed from reference TRBV28 and TRBJ2-1, reads DVKVTQSSRYLVKRTGEKVFLECVQDMDHENMFWYRQDPGLGLRLIYFSYDVKMKEKGDIPEGYSVSREKKERFSLILESASTNQTSMYLCASGAYNEQFFGPGTRLTVL.

The V and J genes are TRBV28 and TRBJ1-3; D uncertain. Trimming stripped 2 bases from V and 5 bases from J, with 22 bases between. There are 18 residues in the CDR3. The germline CDR1 and CDR2 sequences are MDHEN and SYDVKM. The CDR3 sequence: CASSLGGDLKVSRNTIYF. For the CDR3, the DNA is TGTGCCAGCAGTTTAGGAGGAGACCTTAAGGTTTCAAGAAACACCATATATTTT.

J is TRBJ1-3 and V is TRBV19; 11 bases agree with TRBD1. The V and J ends lost 4 bases and 3 bases, in that order; junction bases with no gene match: 2. The CDR3 consists of 15 residues. CDR1 and CDR2 (germline): LNHDA, SQIVND (reference sequence). CDR3: CASSTDRGHGNTIYF. The DNA for the CDR3 is TGTGCCAGTAGTACGGACAGGGGGCATGGAAACACCATATATTTT.

The chain has TRBV27 and TRBJ1-5, with a weak D call TRBD1 (5 bases). The CDR3 has 13 amino acids. The V and J ends lost 3 bases and 6 bases respectively, with 9 bases between them. In germline, CDR1 is MNHEY, CDR2 SMNVEV (reference sequence). This CDR3 is CASSLTVSQPQHF. The CDR3 DNA reads as TGTGCCAGCAGTTTGACAGTAAGTCAGCCCCAGCATTTT.

This chain uses TRBV9 with TRBJ2-3, with D maybe TRBD2 (6 bases). Between the trimmed V and J ends, which lost 0 bases and 7 bases, there was a span of 12 bases. Germline CDR1 and CDR2: SGDLS and YYNGEE. The CDR3 is 14 amino acids. CDR3: CASSVGSSENTQYF. The CDR3 DNA is TGTGCCAGCAGCGTAGGGTCTAGCGAGAATACGCAGTATTTT.

J is TRBJ2-5 and V is TRBV18; D is ambiguous. The CDR3 loop spans 14 amino acids. The V end was cut by 0 bases, the J end by 2 bases, with 7 bases between. The germline V gene has CDR1 KGHSH and CDR2 LQKENI. The CDR3 is CASSPPSEQETQYF. The CDR3 coding sequence is TGTGCCAGCTCACCACCGTCAGAACAAGAGACCCAGTACTTC.